This T cell receptor beta chain was identified in a study of cytomegalovirus exposure and HLA in healthy donors. Looking at the study overall: Most genotyped donors, 65% to 90% of around 370, had Caucasian-associated genetic ancestry. Whole-study findings and limits: As a later analysis revealed, the rate of TCR association differed by HLA locus, with DRB1 most and HLA-C fewest.

The PCR made use of 60 Vbeta and 13 Jbeta primers. Clones were sequenced by immunoSEQ multiplex PCR, and TCRdb holds only the in-frame ones, with some missing. The repertoire holds 150,000 to 200,000 clones, with 75% as singletons. V lost 4 bases, J lost 0 bases, and 3 bases stayed unmatched. Germline CDR1 reads SGHRS; CDR2 reads YFSETQ. The CDR3 has 15 amino acids. About this clone: Its cognate antigen is unknown.

This sequence was found in a male donor in good health and CMV-seronegative. The chain joins TRBV5-1 to TRBJ2-7, with 11 positions matching TRBD2. Sequencing input: PBMCs. The chain's CDR3 is CASSLGLAGSYEQYF. The CDR3 coding sequence is TGCGCCAGCAGCCTAGGACTAGCGGGCTCCTACGAGCAGTACTTC.